Given below is one T cell receptor (beta chain) in context. As yet, its antigen is unknown. Individual cDNA molecules were tagged with unique molecular identifiers. TCRdb processed the 5' RACE reads anew with MiXCR; each CDR3 protein has one entry. The sample consists of 60,000 or so distinct CDR3 sequences, around 9% of them appearing once. Trimming cost V 0 bases and J 1 base, with 18 bases left between them. The CDR3 is 18 amino acids. Germline V CDR1 and CDR2: LGHNA, YSLEER. The data were taken from a study of early T cells in non-severe SARS-CoV-2 infection. Study-level background: Unpaired chains resulted from sequencing bulk RNA of unsorted whole blood. Notes on the study in general: Reliance on VDJdb matching favored anti-spike CD8 responses; private and CD4 specificities were missed.

Specimen: whole blood. This chain uses TRBV4-3 with TRBJ1-1; unclear D gene. The clonotype comes from an adult who was a healthcare worker with PCR-confirmed SARS-CoV-2 infection or an uninfected control (not recorded which). CDR3 sequence: CASSQDLLSGGGNTEAFF. CDR3 nucleotide sequence: TGCGCCAGCAGCCAAGATCTTTTGTCGGGCGGTGGGAACACTGAAGCTTTCTTT.